This T cell receptor (beta chain) was retrieved from a study of blood T cell repertoires in COVID-19. Looking at the study overall: Italy, Spain and the United States were the sources of the convalescent and acute COVID-19 samples.

As handled by the study authors: Estimated nucleated cell counts came from reference gene primer amplification. Sequencing was performed with immunoSEQ multiplex PCR; in TCRdb, only in-frame clones are kept and a portion is missing. That table is the source of V, J and clone size, and D and trimming were worked out from the DNA. The profile shows fewer than 85,000 clones, 88% of them singletons. This clone appeared a few times. Germline is not matched at one junction end, which may reflect a read error. Germline V gives CDR1 LGHDT, CDR2 YNNKEL (reference sequence). This CDR3 is 15 amino acids long. The sequence derives from a human donor in a cohort sampled during active COVID-19. The sequencing input was peripheral blood. The chain employs TRBV3-1 (or the pseudogene TRBV3-2) and TRBJ2-7; 9 bases match TRBD2. CDR3 nucleotide sequence: TGTGCCAGCACCCAAAGTAGCGGGAGCTCCTACGAGCAGTACTTC. Translated, it gives CASTQSSGSSYEQYF.